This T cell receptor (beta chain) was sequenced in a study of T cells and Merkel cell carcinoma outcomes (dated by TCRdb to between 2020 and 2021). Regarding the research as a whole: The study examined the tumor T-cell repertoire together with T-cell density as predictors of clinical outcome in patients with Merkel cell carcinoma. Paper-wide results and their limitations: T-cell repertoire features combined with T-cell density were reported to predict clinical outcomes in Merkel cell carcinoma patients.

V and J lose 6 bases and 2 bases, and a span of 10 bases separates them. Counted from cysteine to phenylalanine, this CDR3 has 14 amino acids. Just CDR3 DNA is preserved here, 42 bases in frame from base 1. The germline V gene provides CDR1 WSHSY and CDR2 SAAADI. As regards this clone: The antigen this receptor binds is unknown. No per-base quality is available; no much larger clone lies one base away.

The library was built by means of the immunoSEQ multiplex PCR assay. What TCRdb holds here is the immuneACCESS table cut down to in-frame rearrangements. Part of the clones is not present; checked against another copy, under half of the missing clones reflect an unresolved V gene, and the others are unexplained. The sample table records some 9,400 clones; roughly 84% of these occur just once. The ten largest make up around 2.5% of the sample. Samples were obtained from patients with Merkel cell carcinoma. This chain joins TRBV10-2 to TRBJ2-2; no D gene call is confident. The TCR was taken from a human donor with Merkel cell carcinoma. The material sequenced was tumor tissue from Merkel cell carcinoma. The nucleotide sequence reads TGCGCCAGCAGATCTGGGCTTAACACCGGGGAGCTGTTTTTT. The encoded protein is CASRSGLNTGELFF.